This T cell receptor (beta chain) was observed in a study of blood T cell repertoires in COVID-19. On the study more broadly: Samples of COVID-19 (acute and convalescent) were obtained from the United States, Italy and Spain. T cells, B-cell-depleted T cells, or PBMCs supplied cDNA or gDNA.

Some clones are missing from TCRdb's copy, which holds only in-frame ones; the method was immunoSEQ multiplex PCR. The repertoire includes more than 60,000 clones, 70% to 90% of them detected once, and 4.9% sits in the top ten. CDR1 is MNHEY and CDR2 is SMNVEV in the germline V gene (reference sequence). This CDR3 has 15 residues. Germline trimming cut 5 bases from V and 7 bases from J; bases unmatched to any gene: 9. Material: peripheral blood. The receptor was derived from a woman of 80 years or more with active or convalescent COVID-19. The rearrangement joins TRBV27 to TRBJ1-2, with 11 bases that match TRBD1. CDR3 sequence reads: CASSRIGTGGSGYTF. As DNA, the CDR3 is TGTGCCAGCAGTCGAATCGGGACAGGGGGTTCTGGCTACACCTTC.